The 8 T cell receptor beta chains below come from one sample, sequenced in a study of preoperative IRX-2 immunotherapy in early breast cancer. Treatment indicated: preoperative locoregional IRX-2 cytokine immunotherapy. The protocol was immunoSEQ multiplex PCR, while the TCRdb copy is restricted to in-frame clones and leaves out a portion. The data hold 90,000 to 100,000 clones, with 80% to 90% observed a single time. The sample in question was tumor tissue, obtained after IRX-2 immunotherapy. The source is a human donor with breast cancer.

This chain uses TRBV5-1 with TRBJ2-7; 10 bases map to TRBD1. The CDR3 loop spans 14 amino acids. V lost 4 bases to trimming and J lost 5 bases; unmatched junction nucleotides: 6. Germline lookup yields CDR1 SGHRS and CDR2 YFSETQ. The DNA of the CDR3 is TGCGCCAGCAGCAGAGGGACAGGGGAAAACGAGCAGTACTTC. Its translation is CASSRGTGENEQYF.

V usage is TRBV11-3 and J usage is TRBJ2-5, with TRBD2 matching over 11 bases. Germline trimming cut 5 bases from V and 4 bases from J; bases unmatched to any gene: 12. This CDR3 region has 17 residues. Germline CDR1 reads SGHNT; CDR2 reads YENEEA. CDR3 nucleotide sequence: TGTGCCAGCAGCCCACTCGGGACTAGCGGACTGTTAGAGACCCAGTACTTC. This translates into CASSPLGTSGLLETQYF.

This chain uses TRBV28 with TRBJ2-6; D is possibly TRBD1 or TRBD2 (6 bases each). V shed 3 bases and J shed 2 bases, with 8 bases lying between them. Germline values: CDR1 MDHEN, CDR2 SYDVKM. This CDR3 is 15 amino acids long. As DNA, the CDR3 is TGTGCCAGCAGTTTTAGGGGGGCTGGGGCCAACGTCCTGACTTTC. Translation: CASSFRGAGANVLTF.

This clone was seen only once. The chain carries TRBV28 and TRBJ1-5; D remains unclear. This CDR3 region has 16 residues. Between the trimmed V and J ends, which lost 2 bases and 1 base, there was a span of 12 bases. The germline CDR1 and CDR2 sequences are MDHEN and SYDVKM. As DNA, the CDR3 is TGTGCCAGCAGTTTAATCGCAATCGTGAGCAATCAGCCCCAGCATTTT. Amino acids: CASSLIAIVSNQPQHF.

The J gene is TRBJ2-2, the V gene TRBV5-1; D is uncertain. Trimming removed 2 bases at V and 2 bases at J, with 10 bases between. The CDR3 has 15 amino acids. The germline V gene has CDR1 SGHRS and CDR2 YFSETQ. The CDR3 sequence: CASSLNPDNTGELFF. CDR3 sequence (DNA): TGCGCCAGCAGCTTAAACCCAGATAACACCGGGGAGCTGTTTTTT. The variable domain in full, completed from reference TRBV5-1 and TRBJ2-2, reads KAGVTQTPRYLIKTRGQQVTLSCSPISGHRSVSWYQQTPGQGLQFLFEYFSETQRNKGNFPGRFSGRQFSNSRSEMNVSTLELGDSALYLCASSLNPDNTGELFFGEGSRLTVL.

CDR3 region: CASSLGSGGRYEQYF. The DNA of the CDR3 is TGTGCCAGCAGTTTAGGTTCAGGGGGCCGCTACGAGCAGTACTTC. The chain has TRBV28 and TRBJ2-7, with 8 bases that match TRBD1. After removal of 2 bases from V and 3 bases from J, the junction contained 6 bases not matched to a gene. The CDR3 runs to 15 residues. CDR1 MDHEN and CDR2 SYDVKM come from the germline V gene.

The chain uses TRBV19 and TRBJ1-1; tentatively, D is TRBD1 (6 bases). Trimming removed 5 bases at V and 2 bases at J, with 12 bases between. Per germline, CDR1 LNHDA and CDR2 SQIVND (reference sequence). The CDR3 loop spans 14 amino acids. CDR3 nucleotide sequence: TGTGCCAGTAGTCCGAGACAGGTTAACACTGAAGCTTTCTTT. It codes for CASSPRQVNTEAFF.

V gene TRBV19 combines with J gene TRBJ1-1; the D gene is possibly TRBD1 (5 bases). The germline CDR1 and CDR2 sequences are LNHDA and SQIVND (reference sequence). CDR3 length equals 13 residues. Trimming pared 4 bases from V and 0 bases from J, leaving 6 bases between. The CDR3 sequence is CASSRGLNTEAFF. DNA of the CDR3: TGTGCCAGTAGTAGGGGGTTGAACACTGAAGCTTTCTTT.